The T cell receptor beta chain under discussion was sequenced for a study of blood T cell repertoires in COVID-19. In the study overall: There were acute and convalescent COVID-19 samples, and they came from the United States, Italy and Spain.

Germline V gene sequence: CDR1 LGHNA, CDR2 YSLEER. The CDR3 loop spans 15 amino acids. Trimming cost V 3 bases and J 3 bases, with 13 bases left between them. In the authors' methods: It was from reference gene primer amplification that nucleated cell counts were estimated. TCRdb's table, derived via immunoSEQ multiplex PCR, lists solely in-frame clones and lacks some. V, J and clone size derive from that table, while D and trimming were established from the DNA sequence. This sample yields 120,000 or so clones, of which about 80% are seen a single time; about 39% belongs to the top ten. The specimen sequenced was peripheral blood. The clonotype was recovered from a man in his forties or fifties with active or convalescent COVID-19. The rearrangement joins TRBV4-3 to TRBJ2-3, with D perhaps matching TRBD1 (6 bases). CDR3 bases: TGCGCCAGCAGCCAGCTACAGGGTGGAACAGATACGCAGTATTTT. Its translation is CASSQLQGGTDTQYF.